This TCR beta chain was documented in a study of blood T cell repertoires in COVID-19. J lost 0 bases, V lost 0 bases, and 3 bases had no gene match. This CDR3 has 15 residues. The germline V gene has CDR1 SGDLS and CDR2 YYNGEE. A note on this clone: The sample has other DNA sequences that encode this CDR3 too.

TCRdb keeps only in-frame clones here, not all; method: immunoSEQ multiplex PCR. The sample holds roughly 150,000 clones; about 87% are singletons and the top ten take roughly 3.8%. The clonotype originates from a man aged 45-65 years in a cohort exposed to, infected with or recovered from COVID-19 (not recorded which). The material sequenced was PBMCs or T cells enriched from blood (not recorded which). The rearrangement uses TRBV9 and TRBJ2-7; 7 positions agree with TRBD2. The CDR3 DNA is TGTGCCAGCAGCGTAGCGGGAGGCGCCTCCTACGAGCAGTACTTC. Encoded protein: CASSVAGGASYEQYF.